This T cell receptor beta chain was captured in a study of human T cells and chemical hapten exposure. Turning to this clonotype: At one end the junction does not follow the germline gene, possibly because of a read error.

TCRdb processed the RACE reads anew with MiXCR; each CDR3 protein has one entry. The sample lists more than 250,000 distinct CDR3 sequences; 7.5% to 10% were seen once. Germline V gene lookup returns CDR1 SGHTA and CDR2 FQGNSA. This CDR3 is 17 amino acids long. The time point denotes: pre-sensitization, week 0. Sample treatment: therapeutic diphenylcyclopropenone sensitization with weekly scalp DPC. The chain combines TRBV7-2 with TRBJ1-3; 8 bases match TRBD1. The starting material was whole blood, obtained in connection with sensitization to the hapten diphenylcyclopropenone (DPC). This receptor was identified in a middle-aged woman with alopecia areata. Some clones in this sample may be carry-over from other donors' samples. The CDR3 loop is CASSSPAGGWTGNTIYF. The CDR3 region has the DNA TGTGCCAGCAGCTCCCCTGCAGGGGGCTGGACTGGGAACACCATATATTTT.